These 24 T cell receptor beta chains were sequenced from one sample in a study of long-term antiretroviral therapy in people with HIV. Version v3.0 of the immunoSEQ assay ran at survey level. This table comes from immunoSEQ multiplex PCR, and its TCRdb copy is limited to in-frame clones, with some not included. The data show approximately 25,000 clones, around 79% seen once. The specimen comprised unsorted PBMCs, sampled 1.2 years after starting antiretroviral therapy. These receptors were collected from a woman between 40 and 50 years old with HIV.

The CDR3 DNA sequence: TGCGCCAGCAGCCCATGGGGACTAGCGGGAGGTTCTGAGCAGTTCTTC. Residues: CASSPWGLAGGSEQFF. The rearrangement joins TRBV5-1 to TRBJ2-1; 15 nucleotides line up with TRBD2. The CDR3 is 16 residues long. V was clipped by 4 bases and J by 9 bases; unmatched bases: 8. Germline V lookup: CDR1 SGHRS, CDR2 YFSETQ. Looking up the rest from reference TRBV5-1 and TRBJ2-1 gives the full variable domain: KAGVTQTPRYLIKTRGQQVTLSCSPISGHRSVSWYQQTPGQGLQFLFEYFSETQRNKGNFPGRFSGRQFSNSRSEMNVSTLELGDSALYLCASSPWGLAGGSEQFFGPGTRLTVL.

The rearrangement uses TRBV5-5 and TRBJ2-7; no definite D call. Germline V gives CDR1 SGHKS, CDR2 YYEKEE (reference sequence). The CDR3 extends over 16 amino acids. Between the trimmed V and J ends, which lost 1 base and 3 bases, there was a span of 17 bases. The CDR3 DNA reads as TGTGCCAGCAGCTTGCGTGGCAGATCACAAAACTACGAGCAGTACTTC. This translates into CASSLRGRSQNYEQYF.

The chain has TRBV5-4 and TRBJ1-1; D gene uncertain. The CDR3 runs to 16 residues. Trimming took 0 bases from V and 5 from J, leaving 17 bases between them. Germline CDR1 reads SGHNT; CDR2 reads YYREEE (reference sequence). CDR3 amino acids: CASSLGGAGFATEAFF. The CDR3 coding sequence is TGTGCCAGCAGCTTGGGAGGTGCAGGTTTTGCGACTGAAGCTTTCTTT.

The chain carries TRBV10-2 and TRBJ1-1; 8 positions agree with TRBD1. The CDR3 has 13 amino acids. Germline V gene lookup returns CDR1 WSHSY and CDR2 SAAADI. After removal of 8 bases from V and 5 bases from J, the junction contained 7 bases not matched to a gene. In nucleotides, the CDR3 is TGCGCCAGCGAGAGGACAGGGTGGACTGAAGCTTTCTTT. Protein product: CASERTGWTEAFF.

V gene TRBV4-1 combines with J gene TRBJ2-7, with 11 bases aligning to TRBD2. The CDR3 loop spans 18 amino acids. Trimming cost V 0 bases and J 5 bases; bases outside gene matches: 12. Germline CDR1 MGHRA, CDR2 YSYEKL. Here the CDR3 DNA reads TGCGCCAGCAGCCAAGATTCTAGCGGGGGGTTACGTCCCAACGAGCAGTACTTC. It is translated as CASSQDSSGGLRPNEQYF.

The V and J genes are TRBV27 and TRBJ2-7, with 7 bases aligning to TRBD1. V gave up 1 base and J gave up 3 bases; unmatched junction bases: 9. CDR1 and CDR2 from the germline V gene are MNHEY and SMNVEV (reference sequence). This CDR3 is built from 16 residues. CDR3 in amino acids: CASSLFGDSYYYEQYF. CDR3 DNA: TGTGCCAGCAGTTTATTCGGGGACAGCTACTACTACGAGCAGTACTTC.

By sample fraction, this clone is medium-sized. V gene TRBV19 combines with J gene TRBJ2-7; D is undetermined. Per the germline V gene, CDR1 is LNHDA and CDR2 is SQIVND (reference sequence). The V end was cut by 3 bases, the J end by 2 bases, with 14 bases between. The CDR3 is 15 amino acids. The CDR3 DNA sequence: TGTGCCAGTAGTATTACAGTTTCTGCACCCTACGAGCAGTACTTC. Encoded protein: CASSITVSAPYEQYF. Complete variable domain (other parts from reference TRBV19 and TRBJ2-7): DGGITQSPKYLFRKEGQNVTLSCEQNLNHDAMYWYRQDPGQGLRLIYYSQIVNDFQKGDIAEGYSVSREKKESFPLTVTSAQKNPTAFYLCASSITVSAPYEQYFGPGTRLTVT.

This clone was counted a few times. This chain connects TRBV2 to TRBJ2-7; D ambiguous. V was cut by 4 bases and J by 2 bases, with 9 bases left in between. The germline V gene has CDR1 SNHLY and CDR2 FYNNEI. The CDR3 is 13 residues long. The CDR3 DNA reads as TGTGCCAGCAGTGGACTCGTTACCTACGAGCAGTACTTC. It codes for CASSGLVTYEQYF.

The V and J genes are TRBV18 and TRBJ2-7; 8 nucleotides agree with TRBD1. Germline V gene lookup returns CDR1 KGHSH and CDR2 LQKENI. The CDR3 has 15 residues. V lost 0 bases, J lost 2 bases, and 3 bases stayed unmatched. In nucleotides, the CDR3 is TGTGCCAGCTCACCACCGGGACAGGTAACCTACGAGCAGTACTTC. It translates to CASSPPGQVTYEQYF.

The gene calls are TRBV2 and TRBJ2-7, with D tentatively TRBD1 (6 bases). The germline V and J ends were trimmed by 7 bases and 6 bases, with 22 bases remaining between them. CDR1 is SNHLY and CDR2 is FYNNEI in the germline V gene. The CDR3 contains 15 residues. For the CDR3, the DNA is TGTGCCAGCAAATACCTGGACCCACAGGGACGCGAGCAGTACTTC. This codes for CASKYLDPQGREQYF.

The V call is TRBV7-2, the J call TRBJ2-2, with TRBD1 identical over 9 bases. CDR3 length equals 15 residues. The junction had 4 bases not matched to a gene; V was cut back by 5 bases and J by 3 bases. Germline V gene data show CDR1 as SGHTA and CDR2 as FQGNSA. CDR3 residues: CASSPRTGDTGELFF. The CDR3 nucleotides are TGTGCCAGCAGCCCCCGGACAGGGGACACCGGGGAGCTGTTTTTT.

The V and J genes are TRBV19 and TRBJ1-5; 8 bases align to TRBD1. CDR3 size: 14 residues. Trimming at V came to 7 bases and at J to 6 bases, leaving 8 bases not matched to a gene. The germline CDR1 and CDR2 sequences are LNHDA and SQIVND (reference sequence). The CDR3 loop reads CASMVTGGSQPQHF. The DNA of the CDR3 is TGTGCCAGTATGGTAACAGGGGGGTCTCAGCCCCAGCATTTT.

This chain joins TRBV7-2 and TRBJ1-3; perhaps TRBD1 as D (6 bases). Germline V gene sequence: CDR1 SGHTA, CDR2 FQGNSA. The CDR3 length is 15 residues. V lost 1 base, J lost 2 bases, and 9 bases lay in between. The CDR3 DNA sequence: TGTGCCAGCAGCTTAGATTCAGGGGCTGGAAACACCATATATTTT. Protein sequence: CASSLDSGAGNTIYF. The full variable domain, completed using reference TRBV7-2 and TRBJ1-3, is GAGVSQSPSNKVTEKGKDVELRCDPISGHTALYWYRQSLGQGLEFLIYFQGNSAPDKSGLPSDRFSAERTGGSVSTLTIQRTQQEDSAVYLCASSLDSGAGNTIYFGEGSWLTVV.

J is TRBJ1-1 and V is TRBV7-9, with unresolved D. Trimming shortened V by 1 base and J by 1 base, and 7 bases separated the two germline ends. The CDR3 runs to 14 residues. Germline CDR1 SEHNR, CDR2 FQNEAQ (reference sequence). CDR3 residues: CASSLVWGNTEAFF. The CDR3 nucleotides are TGTGCCAGCAGCTTAGTGTGGGGGAACACTGAAGCTTTCTTT.

The CDR3: CASSFAGGTGEQYF. In nucleotides, the CDR3 is TGTGCCAGCAGTTTCGCAGGGGGGACGGGTGAGCAGTACTTC. V and J are TRBV6-6 and TRBJ2-7; D might be TRBD1 (7 bases). This CDR3 comprises 14 residues. CDR1 is MNHNY and CDR2 is SVGAGI in the germline V gene (reference sequence). V was shortened by 4 bases and J by 7 bases, with 17 bases between the two germline ends.

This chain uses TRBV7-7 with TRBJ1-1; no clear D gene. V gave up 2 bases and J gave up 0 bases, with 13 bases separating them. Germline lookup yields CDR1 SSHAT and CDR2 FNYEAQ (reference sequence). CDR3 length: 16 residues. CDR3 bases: TGTGCCAGCAGCTTATGGGCGGGGAACATGAACACTGAAGCTTTCTTT. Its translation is CASSLWAGNMNTEAFF. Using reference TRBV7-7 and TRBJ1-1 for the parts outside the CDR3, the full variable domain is GAGVSQSPRYKVTKRGQDVTLRCDPISSHATLYWYQQALGQGPEFLTYFNYEAQPDKSGLPSDRFSAERPEGSISTLTIQRTEQRDSAMYRCASSLWAGNMNTEAFFGQGTRLTVV.

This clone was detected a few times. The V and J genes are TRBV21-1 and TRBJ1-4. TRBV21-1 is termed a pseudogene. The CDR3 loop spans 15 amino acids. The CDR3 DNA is TGTGCCAGCAGCATTAGCCAGGCCCTAAATGAAAAACTGTTTTTT. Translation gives CASSISQALNEKLFF.

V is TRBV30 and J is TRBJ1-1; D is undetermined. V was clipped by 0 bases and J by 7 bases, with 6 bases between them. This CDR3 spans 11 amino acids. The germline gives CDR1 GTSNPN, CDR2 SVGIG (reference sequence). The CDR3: CAWSVSVEAFF. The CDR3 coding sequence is TGTGCCTGGAGTGTTTCAGTTGAAGCTTTCTTT.

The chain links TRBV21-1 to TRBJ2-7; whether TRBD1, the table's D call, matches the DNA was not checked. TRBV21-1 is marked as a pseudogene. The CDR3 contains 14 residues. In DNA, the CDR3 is TGTGCCAGCAGCAACCCGGGACAGAAATACGAGCAGTACTTC. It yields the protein CASSNPGQKYEQYF.

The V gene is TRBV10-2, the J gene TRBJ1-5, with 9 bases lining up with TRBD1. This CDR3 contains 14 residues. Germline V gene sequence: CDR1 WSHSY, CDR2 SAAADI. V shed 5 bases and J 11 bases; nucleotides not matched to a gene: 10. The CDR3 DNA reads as TGCGCCAGCAGTAGGACAGGGGCAGAGATGGCCCAGCATTTT. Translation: CASSRTGAEMAQHF.

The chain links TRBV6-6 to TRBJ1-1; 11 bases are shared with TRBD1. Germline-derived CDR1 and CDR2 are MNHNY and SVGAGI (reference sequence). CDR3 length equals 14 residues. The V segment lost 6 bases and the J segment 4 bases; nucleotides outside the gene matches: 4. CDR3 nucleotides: TGTGCCAGCAGCCACGGGACAGGGGGCACTGAAGCTTTCTTT. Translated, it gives CASSHGTGGTEAFF.

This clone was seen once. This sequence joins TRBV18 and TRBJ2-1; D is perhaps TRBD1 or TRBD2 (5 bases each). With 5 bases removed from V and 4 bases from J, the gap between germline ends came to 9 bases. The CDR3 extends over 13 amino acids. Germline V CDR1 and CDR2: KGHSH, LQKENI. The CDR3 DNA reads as TGTGCCAGCTCAGATGGGGGATACAATGAGCAGTTCTTC. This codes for CASSDGGYNEQFF.

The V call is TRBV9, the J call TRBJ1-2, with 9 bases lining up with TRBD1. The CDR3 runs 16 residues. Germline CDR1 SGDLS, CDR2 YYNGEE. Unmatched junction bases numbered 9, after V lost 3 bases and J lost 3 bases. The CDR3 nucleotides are TGTGCCAGCAGCGCCGGGGTGACAGGGGGGTACTATGGCTACACCTTC. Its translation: CASSAGVTGGYYGYTF.

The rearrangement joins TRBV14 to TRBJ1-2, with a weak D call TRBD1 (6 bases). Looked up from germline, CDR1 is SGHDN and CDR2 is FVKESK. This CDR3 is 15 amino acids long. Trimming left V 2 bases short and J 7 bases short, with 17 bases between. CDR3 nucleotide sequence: TGTGCCAGCAGCCAATACGGGGGGGCGATTAGTGGCTACACCTTC. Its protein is CASSQYGGAISGYTF.